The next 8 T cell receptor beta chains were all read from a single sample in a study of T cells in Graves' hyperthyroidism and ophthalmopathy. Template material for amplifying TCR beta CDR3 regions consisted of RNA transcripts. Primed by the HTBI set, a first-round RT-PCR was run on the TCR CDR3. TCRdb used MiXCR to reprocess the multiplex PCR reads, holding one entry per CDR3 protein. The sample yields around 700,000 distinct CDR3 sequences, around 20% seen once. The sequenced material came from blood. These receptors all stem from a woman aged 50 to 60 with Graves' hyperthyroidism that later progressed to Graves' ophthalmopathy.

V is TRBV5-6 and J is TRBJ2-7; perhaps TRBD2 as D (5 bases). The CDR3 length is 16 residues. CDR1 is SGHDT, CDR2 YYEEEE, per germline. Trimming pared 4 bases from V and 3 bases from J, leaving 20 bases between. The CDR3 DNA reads TGTGCCAGCAGCCAGTGGCCGGGTGGGAGAAACTACGAGCAGTACTTC. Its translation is CASSQWPGGRNYEQYF.

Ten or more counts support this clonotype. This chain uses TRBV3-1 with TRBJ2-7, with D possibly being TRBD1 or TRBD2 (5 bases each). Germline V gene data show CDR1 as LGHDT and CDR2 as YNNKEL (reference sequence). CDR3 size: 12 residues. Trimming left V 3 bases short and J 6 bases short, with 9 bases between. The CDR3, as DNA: TGTGCCAGCAGCCAGGGACCGTTCGAGCAGTACTTC. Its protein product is CASSQGPFEQYF.

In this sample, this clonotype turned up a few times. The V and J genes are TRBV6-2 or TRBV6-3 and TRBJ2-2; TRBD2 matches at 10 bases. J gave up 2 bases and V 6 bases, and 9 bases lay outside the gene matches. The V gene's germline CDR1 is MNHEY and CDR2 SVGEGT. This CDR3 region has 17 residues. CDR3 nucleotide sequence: TGTGCCAGCAGAGACTTTACTAGCGGGGTCAACACCGGGGAGCTGTTTTTT. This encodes CASRDFTSGVNTGELFF.

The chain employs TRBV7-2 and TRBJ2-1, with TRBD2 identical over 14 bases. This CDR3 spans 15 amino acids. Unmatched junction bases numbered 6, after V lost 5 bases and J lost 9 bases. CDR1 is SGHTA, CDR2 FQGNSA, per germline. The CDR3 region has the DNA TGTGCCAGCAGCGCTCCGGGACTAGCGGGGGTTGAGCAGTTCTTC. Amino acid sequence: CASSAPGLAGVEQFF.

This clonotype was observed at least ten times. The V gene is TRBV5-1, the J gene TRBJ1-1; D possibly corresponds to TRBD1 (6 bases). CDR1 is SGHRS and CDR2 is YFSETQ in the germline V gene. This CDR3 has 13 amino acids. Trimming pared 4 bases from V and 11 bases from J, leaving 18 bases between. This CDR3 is CASSPGTNFGAFF. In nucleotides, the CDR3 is TGCGCCAGCAGCCCCGGGACAAACTTTGGCGCTTTCTTT.

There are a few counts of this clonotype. The CDR3 nucleotides read TGTGCCAGCAGCTTAGAGGGACGGCTATCCTACGAGCAGTACTTC. Translated, it gives CASSLEGRLSYEQYF. The chain is built from TRBV7-2 and TRBJ2-7; tentatively, D is TRBD1 or TRBD2 (5 bases each). Germline V gene lookup returns CDR1 SGHTA and CDR2 FQGNSA. The CDR3 sequence is 15 residues long. Deletions cut 1 base from V and 1 base from J, with 11 bases between.

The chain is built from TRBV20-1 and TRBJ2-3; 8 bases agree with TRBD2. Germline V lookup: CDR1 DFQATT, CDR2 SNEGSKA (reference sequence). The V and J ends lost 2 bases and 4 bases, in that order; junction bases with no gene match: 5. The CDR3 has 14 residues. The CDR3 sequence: CSARSAGGADTQYF. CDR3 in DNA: TGCAGTGCTAGATCGGCCGGGGGGGCAGATACGCAGTATTTT.

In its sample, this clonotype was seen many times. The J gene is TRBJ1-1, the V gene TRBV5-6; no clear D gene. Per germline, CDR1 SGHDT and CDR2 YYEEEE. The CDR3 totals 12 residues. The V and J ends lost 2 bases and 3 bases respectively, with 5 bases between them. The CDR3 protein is CASSFVDTEAFF. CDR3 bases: TGTGCCAGCAGCTTTGTGGACACTGAAGCTTTCTTT.